Listed below are T cell receptor beta chains from one sample, sequenced in a study of blood T cell repertoires in COVID-19. Generated by immunoSEQ multiplex PCR, the TCRdb table keeps only in-frame clones and is missing some. The sample carries 200,000 to 250,000 clones, around nine tenths recorded once. The specimen sequenced was peripheral blood. Every receptor here comes from a man aged 60-69 years who had recovered from COVID-19. CDR3s leave out the opening cysteine and the closing phenylalanine or tryptophan. D genes are given only for firm matches. The size of a clone is reported for some rows only, either as once, few or many, or as a class for expanded clones.

TRBJ1-2 TRBD1 TRBV12-3/TRBV12-4 NA ASRTGGKDGYT
TRBJ1-5 NA TRBV2 NA ASSEGGRRYNQPQH
TRBJ2-1 NA TRBV15 NA ATSRDRVVNEQF
TRBJ1-2 NA TRBV18 NA ASSPGASSGYGYT
TRBJ2-7 NA TRBV19 NA ASKASSYEQY
TRBJ1-4 TRBD1 TRBV5-4 NA ASSSNGQGTFPRLNEKLF
TRBJ2-7 NA TRBV4-1 few ASSQAGVSSYEQY
TRBJ1-1 NA TRBV27 NA ASSFDQVNTEAF
TRBJ2-2 TRBD2 TRBV3-1/TRBV3-2 NA ASSPGTSGTGELF
TRBJ1-2 NA TRBV12-3/TRBV12-4 NA ASSFRDYGYT
TRBJ1-2 TRBD1 TRBV6-2/TRBV6-3 once ASSSGQDRVYGYT
TRBJ2-7 TRBD1 TRBV7-3 NA ASSSDRGLEQY
TRBJ2-4 NA TRBV19 NA ASTATQGHLDIQY
TRBJ2-2 NA TRBV7-2 NA ASSLAHRTGELF
TRBJ2-2 TRBD1 TRBV5-4 NA ASSPGDRGGGELF
TRBJ2-3 NA TRBV18 NA ASSVEDTQY
TRBJ2-1 TRBD2 TRBV10-3 NA AIRGGKGDNEQF
TRBJ1-2 NA TRBV19 once ASSMQGSNYGYT
TRBJ1-1 NA TRBV21-1 once ASSKARRDTEAF
TRBJ1-2 NA TRBV7-3 once ASSLPQGNYGYT
TRBJ2-7 NA TRBV23-1 once ASSQSITRTSGRATTLYEQY
TRBJ2-7 NA TRBV6-2/TRBV6-3 NA ASSSWSRGREQY
TRBJ1-2 TRBD1 TRBV20-1 few SASANGQGSGYGYT
TRBJ1-1 NA TRBV7-9 NA ASSLVAGPNTEAF
TRBJ2-7 TRBD1 TRBV18 NA ASSRGQGSFAYEQY
TRBJ2-3 TRBD2 TRBV6-6 NA ASSYVSSGGNTQY
TRBJ2-1 TRBD2 TRBV24-1 NA ATSDPWGGNEQQF
TRBJ1-6 TRBD1 TRBV6-1 NA ASSEIGQGRSPLH
TRBJ2-5 TRBD1 TRBV15 NA ATSRDQTGETQY
TRBJ2-2 TRBD2 TRBV7-2 once ASSLRLAGAGELF
TRBJ2-7 TRBD1 TRBV20-1 NA SASFPGQSIYEQY
TRBJ1-4 NA TRBV9 NA ASSPIGGGNEKLF
TRBJ1-2 NA TRBV24-1 once ATSEGGPIRDYT
TRBJ2-7 TRBD2 TRBV4-3 NA ASSQDELAGEYEQY
TRBJ2-7 TRBD1 TRBV14 NA ASSLTGVREQY
TRBJ1-2 TRBD1 TRBV6-5 NA ASSYWGQGEVNGYT
TRBJ2-3 NA TRBV5-1 NA ASSLAGQGTDTQY
TRBJ2-2 TRBD1 TRBV5-1 NA ASSMGQGDTGELF
TRBJ2-7 TRBD1 TRBV7-9 NA ASSLSRGHYEQY
TRBJ1-5 TRBD1 TRBV2 NA ASNSGQGVSQPQH
TRBJ2-7 NA TRBV30 NA AWSGLANYYEQY
TRBJ2-2 TRBD1 TRBV28 once ARKDRVTGELF
TRBJ1-3 NA TRBV6-5 once ATQGYLSGNTIY
TRBJ2-1 TRBD2 TRBV27 NA ATKLAGGVDEQF
TRBJ1-2 NA TRBV27 NA ASSPLTGGGYT